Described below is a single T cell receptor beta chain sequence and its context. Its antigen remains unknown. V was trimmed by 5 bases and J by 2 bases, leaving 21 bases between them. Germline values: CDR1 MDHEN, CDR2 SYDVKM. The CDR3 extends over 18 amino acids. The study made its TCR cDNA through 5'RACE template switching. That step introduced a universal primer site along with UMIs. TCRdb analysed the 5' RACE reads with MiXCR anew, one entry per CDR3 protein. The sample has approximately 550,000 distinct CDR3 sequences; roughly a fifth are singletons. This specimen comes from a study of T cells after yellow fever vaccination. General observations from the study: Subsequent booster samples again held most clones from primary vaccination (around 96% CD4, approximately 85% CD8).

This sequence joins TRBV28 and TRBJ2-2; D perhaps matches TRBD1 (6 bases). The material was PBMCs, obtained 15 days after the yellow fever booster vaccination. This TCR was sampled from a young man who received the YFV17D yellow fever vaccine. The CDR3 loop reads CASSPAVYRVLNTGELFF. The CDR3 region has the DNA TGTGCCAGCAGTCCTGCAGTGTACAGGGTCCTCAACACCGGGGAGCTGTTTTTT.